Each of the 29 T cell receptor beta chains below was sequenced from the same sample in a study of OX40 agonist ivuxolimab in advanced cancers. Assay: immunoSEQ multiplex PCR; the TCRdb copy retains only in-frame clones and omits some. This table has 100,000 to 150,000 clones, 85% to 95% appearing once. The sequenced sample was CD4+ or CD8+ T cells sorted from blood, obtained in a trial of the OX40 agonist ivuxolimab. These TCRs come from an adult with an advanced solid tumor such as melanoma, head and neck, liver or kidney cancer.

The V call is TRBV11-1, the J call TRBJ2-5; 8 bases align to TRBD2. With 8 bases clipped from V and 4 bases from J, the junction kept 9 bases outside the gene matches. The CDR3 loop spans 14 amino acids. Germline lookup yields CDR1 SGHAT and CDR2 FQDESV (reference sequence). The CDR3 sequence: CASLPSGGGETQYF. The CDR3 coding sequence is TGTGCCAGCCTCCCGTCGGGGGGGGGAGAGACCCAGTACTTC.

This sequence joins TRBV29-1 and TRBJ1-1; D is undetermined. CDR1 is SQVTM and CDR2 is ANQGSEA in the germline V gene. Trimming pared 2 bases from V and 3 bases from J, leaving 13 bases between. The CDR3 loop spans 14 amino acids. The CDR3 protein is CSVEFNRMDTEAFF. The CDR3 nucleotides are TGCAGCGTTGAATTTAACAGAATGGACACTGAAGCTTTCTTT. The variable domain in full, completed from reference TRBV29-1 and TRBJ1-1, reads SAVISQKPSRDICQRGTSLTIQCQVDSQVTMMFWYRQQPGQSLTLIATANQGSEATYESGFVIDKFPISRPNLTFSTLTVSNMSPEDSSIYLCSVEFNRMDTEAFFGQGTRLTVV.

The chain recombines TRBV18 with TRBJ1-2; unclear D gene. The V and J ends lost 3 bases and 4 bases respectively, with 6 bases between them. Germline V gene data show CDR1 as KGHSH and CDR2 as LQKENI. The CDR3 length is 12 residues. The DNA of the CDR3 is TGTGCCAGCTCACCGGAGGGCTATGGCTACACCTTC. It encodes CASSPEGYGYTF.

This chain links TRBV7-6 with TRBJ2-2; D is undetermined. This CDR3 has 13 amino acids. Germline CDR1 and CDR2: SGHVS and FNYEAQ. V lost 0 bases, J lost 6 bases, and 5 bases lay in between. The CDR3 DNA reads TGTGCCAGCAGCTTAGCGCTGGCCGGGGAGCTGTTTTTT. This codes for CASSLALAGELFF.

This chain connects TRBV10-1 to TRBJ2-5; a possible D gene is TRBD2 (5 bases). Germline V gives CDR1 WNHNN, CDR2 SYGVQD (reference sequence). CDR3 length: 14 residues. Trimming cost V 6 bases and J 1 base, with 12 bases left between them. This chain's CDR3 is CASSGDRGQETQYF. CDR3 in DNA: TGCGCCAGCAGCGGGGATCGGGGCCAAGAGACCCAGTACTTC.

This chain's CDR3 is CASSQERGYNEQFF. Written as DNA, the CDR3 is TGTGCCAGCAGCCAAGAGCGGGGGTACAATGAGCAGTTCTTC. The gene calls are TRBV14 and TRBJ2-1, with TRBD2 identical over 7 bases. CDR1 SGHDN and CDR2 FVKESK come from the germline V gene. This CDR3 is 14 amino acids long. J lost 4 bases, V lost 0 bases, and 0 bases had no gene match. The entire variable domain, with the rest obtained from reference TRBV14 and TRBJ2-1, is as follows: EAGVTQFPSHSVIEKGQTVTLRCDPISGHDNLYWYRRVMGKEIKFLLHFVKESKQDESGMPNNRFLAERTGGTYSTLKVQPAELEDSGVYFCASSQERGYNEQFFGPGTRLTVL.

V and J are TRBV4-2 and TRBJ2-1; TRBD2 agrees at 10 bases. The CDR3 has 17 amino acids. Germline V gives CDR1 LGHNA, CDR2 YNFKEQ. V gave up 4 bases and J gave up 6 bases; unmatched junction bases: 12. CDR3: CASSLPPGASGSNEQFF. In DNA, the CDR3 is TGTGCCAGCAGCCTCCCCCCAGGGGCTAGCGGGAGCAATGAGCAGTTCTTC.

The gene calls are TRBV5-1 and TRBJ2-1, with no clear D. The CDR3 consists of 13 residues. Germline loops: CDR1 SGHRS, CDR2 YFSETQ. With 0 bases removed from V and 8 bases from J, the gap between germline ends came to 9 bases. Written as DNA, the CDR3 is TGCGCCAGCAGCTTGGTCGTAGGACATGAGCAGTTCTTC. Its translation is CASSLVVGHEQFF. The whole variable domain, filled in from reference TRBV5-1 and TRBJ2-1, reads KAGVTQTPRYLIKTRGQQVTLSCSPISGHRSVSWYQQTPGQGLQFLFEYFSETQRNKGNFPGRFSGRQFSNSRSEMNVSTLELGDSALYLCASSLVVGHEQFFGPGTRLTVL.

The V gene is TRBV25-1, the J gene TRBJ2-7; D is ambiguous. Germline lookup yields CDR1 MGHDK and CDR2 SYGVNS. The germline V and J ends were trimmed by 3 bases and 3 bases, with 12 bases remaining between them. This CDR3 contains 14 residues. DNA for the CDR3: TGTGCCAGCAGTGATTATCAGAAAAACTACGAGCAGTACTTC. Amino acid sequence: CASSDYQKNYEQYF.

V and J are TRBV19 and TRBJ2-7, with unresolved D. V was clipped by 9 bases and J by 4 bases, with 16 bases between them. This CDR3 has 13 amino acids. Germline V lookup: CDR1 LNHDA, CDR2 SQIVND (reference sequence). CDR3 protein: CASSAEDRYEQYF. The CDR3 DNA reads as TGTGCCAGCTCGGCGGAAGATAGGTACGAGCAGTACTTC.

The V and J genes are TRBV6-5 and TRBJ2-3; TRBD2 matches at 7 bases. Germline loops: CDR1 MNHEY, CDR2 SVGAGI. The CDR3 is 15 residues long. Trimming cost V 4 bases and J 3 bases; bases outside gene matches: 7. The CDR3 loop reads CASSSLGLGTDTQYF. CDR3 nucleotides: TGTGCCAGCAGTTCACTAGGACTAGGTACAGATACGCAGTATTTT.

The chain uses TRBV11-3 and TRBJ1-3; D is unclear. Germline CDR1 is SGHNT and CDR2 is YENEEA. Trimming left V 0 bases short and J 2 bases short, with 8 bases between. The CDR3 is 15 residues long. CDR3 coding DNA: TGTGCCAGCAGCTTAGATCTACGGACTGGAAACACCATATATTTT. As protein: CASSLDLRTGNTIYF.

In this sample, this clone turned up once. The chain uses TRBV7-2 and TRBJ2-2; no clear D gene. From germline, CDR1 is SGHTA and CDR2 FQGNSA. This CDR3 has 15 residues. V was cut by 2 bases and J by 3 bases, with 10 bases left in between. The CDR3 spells CASSLSRIYTGELFF. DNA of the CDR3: TGTGCCAGCAGCTTATCCCGGATATACACCGGGGAGCTGTTTTTT.

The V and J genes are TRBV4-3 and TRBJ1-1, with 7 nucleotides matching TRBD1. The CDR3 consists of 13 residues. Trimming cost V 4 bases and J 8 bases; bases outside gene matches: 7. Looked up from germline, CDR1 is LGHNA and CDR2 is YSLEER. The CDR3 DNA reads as TGCGCCAGCAGCCCAACGACAGGGCCCGAAGCTTTCTTT. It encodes CASSPTTGPEAFF.

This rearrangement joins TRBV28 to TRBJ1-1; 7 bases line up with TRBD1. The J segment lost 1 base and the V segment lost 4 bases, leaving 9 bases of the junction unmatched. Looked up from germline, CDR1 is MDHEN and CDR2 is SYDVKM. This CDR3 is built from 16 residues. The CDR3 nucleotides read TGTGCCAGCAGTTCAAACAGGGGCGGGGGGAACACTGAAGCTTTCTTT. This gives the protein CASSSNRGGGNTEAFF.

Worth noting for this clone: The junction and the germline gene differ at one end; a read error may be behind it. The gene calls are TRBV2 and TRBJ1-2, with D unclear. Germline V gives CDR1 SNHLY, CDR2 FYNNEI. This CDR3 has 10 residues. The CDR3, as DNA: TGTGCCAGCAGTTACACAGAGATCTTCTTC. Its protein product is CASSYTEIFF. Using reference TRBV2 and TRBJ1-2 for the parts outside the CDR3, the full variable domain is EPEVTQTPSHQVTQMGQEVILRCVPISNHLYFYWYRQILGQKVEFLVSFYNNEISEKSEIFDDQFSVERPDGSNFTLKIRSTKLEDSAMYFCASSYTEIFFGSGTRLTVV.

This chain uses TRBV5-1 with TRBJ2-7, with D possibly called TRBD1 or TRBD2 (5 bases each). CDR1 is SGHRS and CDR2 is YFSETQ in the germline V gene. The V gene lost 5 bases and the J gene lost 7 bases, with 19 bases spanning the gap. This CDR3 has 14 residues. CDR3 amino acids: CASRYRDGLGEQYF. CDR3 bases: TGCGCCAGCAGGTACCGGGACGGTCTTGGGGAGCAGTACTTC.

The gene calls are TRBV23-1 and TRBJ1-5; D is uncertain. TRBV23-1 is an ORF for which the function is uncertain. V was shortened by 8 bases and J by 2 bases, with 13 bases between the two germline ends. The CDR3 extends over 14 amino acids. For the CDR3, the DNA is TGCGCCAGCCTACCGAGTGACTGCAATCAGCCCCAGCATTTT. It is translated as CASLPSDCNQPQHF.

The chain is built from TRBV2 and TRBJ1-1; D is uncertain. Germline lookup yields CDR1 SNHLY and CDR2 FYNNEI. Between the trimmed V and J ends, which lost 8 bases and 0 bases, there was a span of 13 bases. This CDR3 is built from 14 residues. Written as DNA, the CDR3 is TGTGCCAGCCAGCCATGGGTGTTGAACACTGAAGCTTTCTTT. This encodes CASQPWVLNTEAFF.

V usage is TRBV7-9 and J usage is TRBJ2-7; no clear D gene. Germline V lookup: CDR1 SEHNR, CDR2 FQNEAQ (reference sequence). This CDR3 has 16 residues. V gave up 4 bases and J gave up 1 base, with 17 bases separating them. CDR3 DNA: TGTGCCAGCAGCTCCCCCCGTGGCTCCATATCCTACGAGCAGTACTTC. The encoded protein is CASSSPRGSISYEQYF.

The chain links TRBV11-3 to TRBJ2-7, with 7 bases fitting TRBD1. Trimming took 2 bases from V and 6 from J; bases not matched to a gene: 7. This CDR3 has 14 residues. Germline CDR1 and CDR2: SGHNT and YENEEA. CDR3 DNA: TGTGCCAGCAGCTTATCCGGGACAGCCCTCGAGCAGTACTTC. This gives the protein CASSLSGTALEQYF.

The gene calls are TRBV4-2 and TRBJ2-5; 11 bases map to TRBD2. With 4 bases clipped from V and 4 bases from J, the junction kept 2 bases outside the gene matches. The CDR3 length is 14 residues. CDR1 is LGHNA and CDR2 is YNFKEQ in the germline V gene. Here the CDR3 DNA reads TGTGCCAGCAGCCTAGCGGGAGGGCTAGAGACCCAGTACTTC. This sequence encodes CASSLAGGLETQYF.

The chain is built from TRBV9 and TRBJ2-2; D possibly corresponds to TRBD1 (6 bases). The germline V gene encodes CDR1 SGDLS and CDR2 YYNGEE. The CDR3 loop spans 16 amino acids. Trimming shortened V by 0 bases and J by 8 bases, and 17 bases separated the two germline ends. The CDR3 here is CASSVDRDKKGGELFF. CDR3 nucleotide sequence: TGTGCCAGCAGCGTAGACCGGGACAAAAAGGGAGGGGAGCTGTTTTTT.

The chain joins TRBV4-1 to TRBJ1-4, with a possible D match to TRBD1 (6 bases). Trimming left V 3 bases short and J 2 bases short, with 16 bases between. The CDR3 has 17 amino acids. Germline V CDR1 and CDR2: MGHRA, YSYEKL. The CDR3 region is CASSQMAGGGTNEKLFF. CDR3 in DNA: TGCGCCAGCAGCCAGATGGCCGGGGGCGGCACTAATGAAAAACTGTTTTTT.

The CDR3 spells CASSLDHGGSASGNTIYF. The CDR3 DNA follows: TGTGCCAGCAGCTTAGATCATGGGGGAAGCGCCTCTGGAAACACCATATATTTT. The chain employs TRBV11-3 and TRBJ1-3; D is perhaps TRBD1 (5 bases). Trimming removed 0 bases at V and 0 bases at J, with 15 bases between. Germline CDR1 reads SGHNT; CDR2 reads YENEEA. The CDR3 spans 18 residues.

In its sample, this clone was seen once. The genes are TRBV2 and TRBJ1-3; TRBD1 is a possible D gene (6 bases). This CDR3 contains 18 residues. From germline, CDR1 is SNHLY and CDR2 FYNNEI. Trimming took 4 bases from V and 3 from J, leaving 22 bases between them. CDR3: CASSVSGQKLLSGNTIYF. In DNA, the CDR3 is TGTGCCAGCAGTGTTTCGGGACAAAAACTTCTGAGTGGAAACACCATATATTTT.

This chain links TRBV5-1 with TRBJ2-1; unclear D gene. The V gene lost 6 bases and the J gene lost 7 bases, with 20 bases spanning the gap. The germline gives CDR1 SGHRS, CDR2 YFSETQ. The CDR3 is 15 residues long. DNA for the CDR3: TGCGCCAGCACATCCCCCCATTTCTACGGGAATGAGCAGTTCTTC. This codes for CASTSPHFYGNEQFF.

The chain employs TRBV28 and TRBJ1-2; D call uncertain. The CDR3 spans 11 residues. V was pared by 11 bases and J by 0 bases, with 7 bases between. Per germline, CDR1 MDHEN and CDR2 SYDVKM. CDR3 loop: CAAVTNYGYTF. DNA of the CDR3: TGTGCCGCTGTGACTAACTATGGCTACACCTTC.

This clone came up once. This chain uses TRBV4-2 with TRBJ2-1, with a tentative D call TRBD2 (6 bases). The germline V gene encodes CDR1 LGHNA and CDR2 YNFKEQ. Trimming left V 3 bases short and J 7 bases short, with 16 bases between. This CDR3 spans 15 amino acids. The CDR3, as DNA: TGTGCCAGCAGCCAGGGTCCGGGAGCCCCAAATGAGCAGTTCTTC. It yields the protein CASSQGPGAPNEQFF.